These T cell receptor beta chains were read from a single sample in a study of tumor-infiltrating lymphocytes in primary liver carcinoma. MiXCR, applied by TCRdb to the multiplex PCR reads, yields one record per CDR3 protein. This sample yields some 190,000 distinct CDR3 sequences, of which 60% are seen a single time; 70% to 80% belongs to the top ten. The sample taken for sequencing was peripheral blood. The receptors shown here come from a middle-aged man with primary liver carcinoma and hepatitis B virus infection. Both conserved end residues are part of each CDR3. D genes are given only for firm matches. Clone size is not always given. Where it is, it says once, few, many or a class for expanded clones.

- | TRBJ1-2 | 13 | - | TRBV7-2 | TGTGCCAGCAGCTTTGAGGGGGTCTATGGCTACACCTTC | CASSFEGVYGYTF
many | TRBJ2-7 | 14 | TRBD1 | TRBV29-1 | TGCAGCGTAGCCGGGACAGGGAGCTCCTACGAGCAGTACTTC | CSVAGTGSSYEQYF
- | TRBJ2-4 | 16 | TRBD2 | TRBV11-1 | TGTGCCAGCAGCTTATTGTTTAGCGGGAGTTTAAACATTCAGTACTTC | CASSLLFSGSLNIQYF
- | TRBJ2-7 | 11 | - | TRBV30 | TGTGCCTGTAGGGCGCCCTACGAGCAGTACTTC | CACRAPYEQYF
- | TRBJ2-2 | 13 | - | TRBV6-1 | TGTGCCAGCCCAAGGTGGTTGGGAGGGGAGCTGTTTTTT | CASPRWLGGELFF
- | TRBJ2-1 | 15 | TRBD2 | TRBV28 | TGTGCCAGCATCCCTGGGACTAGCGACTCCATCCAGCAGTTCTTC | CASIPGTSDSIQQFF
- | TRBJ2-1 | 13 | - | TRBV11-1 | TGTGCCAGCAGCCTAGACAGATCCTACGAGCAGTTCTTC | CASSLDRSYEQFF
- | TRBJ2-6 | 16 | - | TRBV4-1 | TGCGCCAGCAGCCAAGATGGGTACTCTGGGGCCAACGTCCTGTCTTTC | CASSQDGYSGANVLSF
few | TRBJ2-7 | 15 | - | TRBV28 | TGTGCCAGCAGTTTGGCAGGGACATCTTCCTACGAGCAGTACTTC | CASSLAGTSSYEQYF
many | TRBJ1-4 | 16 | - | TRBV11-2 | TGTGCCAGCAGCCTGAACCGGGACACCCTTAATGAAAAACTGTTTTTT | CASSLNRDTLNEKLFF
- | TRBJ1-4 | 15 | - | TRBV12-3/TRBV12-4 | TGTGCCAGCAGTAGGCTTGCGGGGGCGCTTGAAAAACTGTTTTTT | CASSRLAGALEKLFF
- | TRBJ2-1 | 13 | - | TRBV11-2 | TGTGCCGGCAGCCCTAGGGGAACCGATGGGCAGTTCTTC | CAGSPRGTDGQFF
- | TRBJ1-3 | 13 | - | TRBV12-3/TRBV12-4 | TGTGCCAGCATCCTTGGGGTTGGAAACACCATATATTTT | CASILGVGNTIYF
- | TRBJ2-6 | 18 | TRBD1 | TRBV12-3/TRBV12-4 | TGTGCCAGCAGACCCCCAGGGACAGGAGGCTCTGGGGCCAACGTCCTGACTTTC | CASRPPGTGGSGANVLTF
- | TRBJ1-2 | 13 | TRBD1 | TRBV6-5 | TGTGCCAGCAGTTGGACGGGACAGTATGGCTACACCTTC | CASSWTGQYGYTF
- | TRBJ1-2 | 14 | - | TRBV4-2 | TGTGCCAGCAGCCAAATATCGCGGGATGGCGGCTACACCTTC | CASSQISRDGGYTF
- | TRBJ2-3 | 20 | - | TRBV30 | TGTGCCTGGAGTCCACAACTGGGTACCGGGTTGCCCGTTTCCCCAGATACGCAGTATTTT | CAWSPQLGTGLPVSPDTQYF